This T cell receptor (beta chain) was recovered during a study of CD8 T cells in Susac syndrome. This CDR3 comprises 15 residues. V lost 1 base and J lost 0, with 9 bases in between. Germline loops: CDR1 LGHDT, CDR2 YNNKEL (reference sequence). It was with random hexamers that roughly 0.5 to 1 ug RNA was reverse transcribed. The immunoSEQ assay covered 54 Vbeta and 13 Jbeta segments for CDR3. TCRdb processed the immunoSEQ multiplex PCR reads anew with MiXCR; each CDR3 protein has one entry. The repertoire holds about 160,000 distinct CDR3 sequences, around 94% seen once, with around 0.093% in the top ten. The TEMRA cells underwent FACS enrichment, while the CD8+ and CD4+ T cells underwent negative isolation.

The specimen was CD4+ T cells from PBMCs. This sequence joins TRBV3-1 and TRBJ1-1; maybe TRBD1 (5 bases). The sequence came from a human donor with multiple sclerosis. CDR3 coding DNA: TGTGCCAGCAGCCAAGTTGGGGGAATGAACACTGAAGCTTTCTTT. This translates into CASSQVGGMNTEAFF.